This T cell receptor (beta chain) was profiled in a study of T cells in Graves' hyperthyroidism and ophthalmopathy. Study findings and constraints: Ophthalmopathy stood apart from stable hyperthyroidism in a 13 V-J model.

CDR1 is DFQATT, CDR2 SNEGSKA, per germline (reference sequence). This CDR3 is 18 amino acids long. V lost 2 bases, J lost 5 bases, and 15 bases stayed unmatched. RNA transcripts provided the source from which TCR beta CDR3 regions were amplified. The HTBI set primed first-round TCR CDR3 RT-PCR. One entry per CDR3 protein results from TCRdb running MiXCR on the multiplex PCR reads. The data hold hundreds of thousands of distinct CDR3 sequences, with approximately 14% observed a single time. This clonotype was found a few times. Its target is unknown. An absence of ophthalmopathy progression within 18 months meant stable Graves' hyperthyroidism. Uncontrolled infection, other autoimmune disease, pregnancy and lactation each barred patients from inclusion. Clinical symptoms, serum thyroxine, TRAb, thyroid ultrasound and orbital computed tomography informed diagnoses.

This chain connects TRBV20-1 to TRBJ2-2, with 9 bases matching TRBD2. The sequencing input was blood. This sequence was found in a woman aged 25 to 39 with Graves' hyperthyroidism. The CDR3 spells CSARSFLAGRGGTGELFF. In DNA, the CDR3 is TGCAGTGCTAGATCTTTTCTAGCGGGGAGAGGAGGAACCGGGGAGCTGTTTTTT.